The present TCR beta chain was sequenced within a study of cytomegalovirus exposure and HLA in healthy donors (dated by TCRdb to about 2017). About the study as a whole: According to an earlier analysis of a few hundred of the donors, about 190 million T cells yielded roughly 110 million unique TCR beta sequences and approximately 300 Gb of sequence data. An early release covering roughly 640 HLA-typed donors comprised approximately 290 gigabases of sequencing data and approximately 80 million unique TCR sequences. Among the roughly 410 genotyped donors, about 83% belonged to the genetic ancestry cluster associated with self-reported Caucasian donors. The study aimed to test whether cataloging public T cell receptors could reveal signatures of past pathogen exposure. The T cell repertoires of under 750 subjects were profiled by immunosequencing and related to cytomegalovirus serostatus. In addition to the first cohort of 650 to 750 subjects, a separate validation cohort of approximately 130 different subjects was used. The study combined high-throughput TCR immunosequencing, statistical association of individual TCRs with disease status, and machine learning to predict cytomegalovirus infection status. To study patterns of TCR occurrence, a later analysis re-analyzed previously published TCR beta repertoires from several hundred donors and added high-resolution HLA genotyping. Rather than drawing on any new phenotypic data, the later analysis identified candidate immune exposures from TCR beta sequences and the way those sequences occurred across donors. An earlier analysis of 587 of the donors used high-throughput TCR beta sequencing to judge whether each TCR beta V gene segment behaved as functional or pseudogenic. Donor age, sex, ethnicity and CMV serostatus were collected together with the repertoire data. Genome-wide SNP genotypes for about 65% of the roughly 670 donors were used in a later genetic analysis, which treated that subset as a discovery cohort. Every discovery cohort repertoire had been produced on one sequencing platform. HLA typing covered class I and class II loci at four-digit resolution. The number of typed donors differed by locus: 629-630 for A, B, C, DRB1 and DQB1; approximately 520 for DQA1; roughly 600 for DPA1; and some 470 for DPB1. Five DR-DQ haplotypes were handled as single units for association and clustering, since linkage in the cohort was strong. Among roughly 400 genotyped donors of the cohort, an average of 235,054 unique TCR beta nucleotide sequences were sequenced per donor, about a sixth of them non-productive.

The library was built by means of the immunoSEQ multiplex PCR assay. A mixture of 60 forward primers for TCR Vbeta segments and 13 reverse primers for TCR Jbeta segments was used in the multiplex PCR. A multiplex PCR assay on genomic DNA amplified the CDR3 region of rearranged TCR beta genes. Amplified TCR beta libraries were sequenced as 87-base-pair reads on the Illumina HiSeq System. Concerning the study's data processing: Across the 670 or so repertoires, a later analysis counted roughly 77 million unique TCR beta chains, approximately 12 million of which were shared by at least two donors. Raw reads were error-corrected and collapsed into unique sequences by a nearest-neighbor algorithm in which closely related sequences were merged to remove PCR and sequencing errors. V, D and J gene segments were assigned by aligning CDR3 sequences to IMGT reference sequences. For a sequence to be retained, a match of at least six nucleotides to both a V gene segment and a J gene segment was required. A rearrangement counted as productive if the CDR3 had no stop codons and remained in frame with V and J, and every other rearrangement counted as non-productive. Following IMGT convention, CDR3 was defined as the stretch from the second conserved V-encoded cysteine up to the conserved J-encoded phenylalanine. The earlier analysis of about 610 of the donors excluded any sequence lacking an unambiguous match to a single V gene segment. An earlier analysis of a few hundred of the donors called V segments functional above 56.7% productive rearrangements and segregating when the between-donor standard deviation exceeded 5%. A statistical classification framework was built for diagnosing cytomegalovirus status from the catalog of TCR beta chain sequences. V and J gene assignment, in a later analysis, came from comparing TCR nucleotide sequences with IMGT/GENE-DB human TR gene sequences. In a later analysis, CDR3 sequences and most-parsimonious VDJ recombination scenarios were assigned using the TCRdist pipeline. In a later analysis, each TCR beta chain was defined by its CDR3 amino acid sequence together with its V-gene family, and reads lacking a unique V-gene family were excluded. To address suspected cross-contamination and a sequencing artifact, a later analysis removed roughly 580 highly shared, low-generation-probability nucleotide sequences. A later analysis calculated a clonal expansion index for each public chain from normalized within-repertoire ranks of inferred template counts. In a later analysis, generation probabilities were computed with a VDJ recombination model fitted to out-of-frame rearrangements, and the resulting probabilities were checked against IGoR. Hypergeometric tests were used in a later analysis to score TCR-TCR, TCR-HLA and TCR-CMV co-occurrence, with a repertoire-size bias correction applied to the TCR pairs. To estimate false discovery rates, a later analysis permuted the HLA or CMV assignments 20 times. In a later analysis, co-occurring TCRs were grouped with DBSCAN, and TCRdist sequence similarity was added when clustering was performed within HLA-allele-positive subsets. For co-occurrence clustering, repertoires with fewer than 30,000 or more than 120,000 public chains were excluded, along with five repertoires with anomalous nucleotide sharing. This immuneACCESS table, as held by TCRdb, lists in-frame sequences with V and J called but not all clones. Of the missing ones, under half trace to an unresolved V gene in checked studies; the others have no known cause. The V and J calls and the clone size are those of that table, but D and trimming were determined from the DNA. This sample lists about 160,000 clones; approximately 86% were detected once. Nearly 2% of the sample lies in the top ten.

The table lists this clone with a few counts. This clone's antigen is unknown. Base-call qualities are not available, and no considerably larger clone is one nucleotide away. Results the study describes overall, beyond this receptor: Because HLA typing was unavailable for some donors at each locus, only the typed subset was used in association tests. In an earlier analysis of some 640 of the donors, most TCR beta V segments were observed in productive rearrangements about 87% or about 30% of the time, broadly matching IMGT annotations. A further reported finding was that TCR beta sequences accurately predicted the HLA-A and HLA-B alleles for most subjects in the first cohort. Compared with equally common non-associated chains, HLA-associated TCR beta chains in a later analysis were more clonally expanded and had lower generation probabilities. In a later analysis, most CMV-associated TCR beta chains were found to appear HLA-restricted, with HLA associations seemingly driven largely by CMV exposure. This cohort had only TCR beta chains sequenced, and the lack of alpha or paired-chain data limited which features could be detected. Over 15 rarely observed V segments, including chromosome 9 orphons, were excluded from the earlier analysis of several hundred of the donors because counts were too low. Three of the identified cytomegalovirus-associated TCR beta chains were confirmed in vitro to be specific for cytomegalovirus antigens. According to the authors, the approach could potentially be generalized to other disease states and immunological phenotypes. Most TCR sequences were observed very rarely across donors, whereas some public TCRs were present in many individuals. The classifier was reported to diagnose cytomegalovirus status with high specificity and sensitivity in both the original and validation cohorts. Presence/absence analyses assumed roughly uniform sequencing depth across donors, an assumption that may not hold. CMV serostatus was the only immune exposure information available for the cohort. A group of highly shared sequence variants was considered likely to be a technical artifact of the sequencing pipeline. According to a later analysis, TCR association rates differed among HLA loci, with DRB1 alleles showing the most associated TCRs and HLA-C alleles showing the fewest. When HLA alleles, especially DR and DQ, strongly co-occurred, TCR associations were difficult to assign to individual alleles. Some IMGT-functional V segments, including TRBV6-2 and TRBV6-3, could not be told apart with the 87-base-pair reads, so those segments were excluded. A later genetic analysis associated a missense DCLRE1C variant with V-gene and J-gene trimming of TCR beta chains, and an independent cohort replicated the association. A later analysis reported that several top co-occurrence clusters appeared linked to parvovirus B19, influenza, CMV and Epstein-Barr virus. In a later analysis, 15,000 to 20,000 TCR beta sequences were associated with specific HLA alleles at a false discovery rate of 0.05. The study gave a list of some 150 TCR beta chains associated with cytomegalovirus. Correlated functional status among segregating V segments might be attributable to linkage disequilibrium, but an unknown experimental factor could not be ruled out. According to a later genetic analysis, donors in an Asian-associated ancestry cluster had fewer N-insertions in productive TCRs than the approximately 670-donor mean.

Germline trimming amounts to 5 bases on V and 8 bases on J, with 5 as the count of junction bases outside the gene matches. The germline V gene encodes CDR1 MGHRA and CDR2 YSYEKL. The CDR3 numbers 14 residues from cysteine through phenylalanine. This entry keeps only the CDR3 DNA: 42 bases, framed from base 1. The cohort was made up of about 670 healthy bone marrow donors. Cohort members were all nominally healthy when sampled, although unrecorded immune exposures were likely present. The donor was CMV seronegative and belonged to the group of 350 or so seronegative cohort members. Every donor gave a peripheral blood sample, and the peripheral blood mononuclear cells from that sample were used for TCR beta sequencing. Genomic DNA extraction from the blood cell samples was performed with the Qiagen DNeasy Blood Extraction Kit.

The rearranged segments are TRBV4-1 and TRBJ1-4; TRBD1 lines up with 10 middle nucleotides. The receptor's source is a woman aged 18-35 years in good health and CMV-seronegative. The specimen was PBMCs. The nucleotide sequence reads as follows: TGCGCCAGCAGCTCTTGGACAGGGGGGGAAAAACTGTTTTTT. This sequence encodes CASSSWTGGEKLFF.